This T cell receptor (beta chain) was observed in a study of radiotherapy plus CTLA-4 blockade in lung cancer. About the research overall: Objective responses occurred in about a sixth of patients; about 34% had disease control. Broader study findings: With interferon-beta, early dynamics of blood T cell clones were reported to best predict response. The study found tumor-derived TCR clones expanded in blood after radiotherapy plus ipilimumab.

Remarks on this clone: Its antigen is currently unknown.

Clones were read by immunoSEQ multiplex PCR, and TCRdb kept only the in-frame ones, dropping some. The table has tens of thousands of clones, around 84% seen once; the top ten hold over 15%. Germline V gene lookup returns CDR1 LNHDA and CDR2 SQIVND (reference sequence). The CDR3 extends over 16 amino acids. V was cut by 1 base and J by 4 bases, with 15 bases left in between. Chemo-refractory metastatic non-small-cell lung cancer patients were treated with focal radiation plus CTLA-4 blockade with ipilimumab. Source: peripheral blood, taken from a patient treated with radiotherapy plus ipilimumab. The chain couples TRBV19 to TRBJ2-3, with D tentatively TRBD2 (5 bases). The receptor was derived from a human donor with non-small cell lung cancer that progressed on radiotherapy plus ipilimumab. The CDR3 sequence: CASSIGRQRWSDTQYF. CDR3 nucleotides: TGTGCCAGTAGTATAGGGAGGCAGCGTTGGTCAGATACGCAGTATTTT.